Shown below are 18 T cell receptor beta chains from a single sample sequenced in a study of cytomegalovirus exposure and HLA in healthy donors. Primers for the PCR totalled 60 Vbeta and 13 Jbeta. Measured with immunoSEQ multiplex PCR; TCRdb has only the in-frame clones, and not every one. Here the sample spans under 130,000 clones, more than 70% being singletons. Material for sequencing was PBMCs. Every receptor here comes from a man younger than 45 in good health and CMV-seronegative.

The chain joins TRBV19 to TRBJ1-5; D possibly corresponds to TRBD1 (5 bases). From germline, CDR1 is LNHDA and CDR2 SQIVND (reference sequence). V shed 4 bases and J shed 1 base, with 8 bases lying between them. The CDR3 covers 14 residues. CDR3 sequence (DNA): TGTGCCAGTAGTAGGAGGGACAGCAATCAGCCCCAGCATTTT. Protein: CASSRRDSNQPQHF.

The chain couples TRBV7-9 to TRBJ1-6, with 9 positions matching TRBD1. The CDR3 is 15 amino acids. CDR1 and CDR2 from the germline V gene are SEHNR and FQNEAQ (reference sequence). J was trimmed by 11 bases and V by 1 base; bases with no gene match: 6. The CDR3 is CASSLGLTGGPPLHF. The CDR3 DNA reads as TGTGCCAGCAGCTTAGGGTTGACAGGGGGACCACCCCTCCACTTT.

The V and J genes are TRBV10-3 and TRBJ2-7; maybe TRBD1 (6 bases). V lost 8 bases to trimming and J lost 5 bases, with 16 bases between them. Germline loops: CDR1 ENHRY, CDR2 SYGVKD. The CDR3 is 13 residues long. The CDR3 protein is CAIGYRERNEQYF. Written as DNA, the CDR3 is TGTGCCATCGGGTACAGGGAGAGGAACGAGCAGTACTTC.

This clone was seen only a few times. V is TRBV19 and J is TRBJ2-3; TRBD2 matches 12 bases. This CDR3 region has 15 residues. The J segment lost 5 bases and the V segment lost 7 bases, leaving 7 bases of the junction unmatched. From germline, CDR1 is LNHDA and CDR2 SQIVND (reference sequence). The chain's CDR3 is CASTGASGREDTQYF. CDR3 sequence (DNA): TGTGCCAGTACGGGGGCTAGCGGGAGGGAAGATACGCAGTATTTT.

CDR3 coding DNA: TGTGCCAGCAGCTTAGACAGGGCAAAAGGAAACACCATATATTTT. It yields the protein CASSLDRAKGNTIYF. The chain joins TRBV7-2 to TRBJ1-3; maybe TRBD1 (6 bases). V was cut by 1 base and J by 4 bases, with 11 bases left in between. In germline, CDR1 is SGHTA, CDR2 FQGNSA. This CDR3 spans 15 amino acids.

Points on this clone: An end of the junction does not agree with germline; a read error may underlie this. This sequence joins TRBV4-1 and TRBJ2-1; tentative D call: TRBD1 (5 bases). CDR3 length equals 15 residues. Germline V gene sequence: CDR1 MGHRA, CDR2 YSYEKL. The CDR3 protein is CASGHEQQGYNEQLF. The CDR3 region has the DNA TGCGCCAGCGGCCATGAACAGCAGGGCTACAATGAGCAGCTCTTC.

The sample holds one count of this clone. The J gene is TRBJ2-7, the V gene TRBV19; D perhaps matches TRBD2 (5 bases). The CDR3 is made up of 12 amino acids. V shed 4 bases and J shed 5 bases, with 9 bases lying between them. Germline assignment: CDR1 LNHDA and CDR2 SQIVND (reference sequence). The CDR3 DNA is TGTGCCAGTAGTAGAGAGGGAGACGAGCAGTACTTC. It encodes CASSREGDEQYF. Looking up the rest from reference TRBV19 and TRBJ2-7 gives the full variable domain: DGGITQSPKYLFRKEGQNVTLSCEQNLNHDAMYWYRQDPGQGLRLIYYSQIVNDFQKGDIAEGYSVSREKKESFPLTVTSAQKNPTAFYLCASSREGDEQYFGPGTRLTVT.

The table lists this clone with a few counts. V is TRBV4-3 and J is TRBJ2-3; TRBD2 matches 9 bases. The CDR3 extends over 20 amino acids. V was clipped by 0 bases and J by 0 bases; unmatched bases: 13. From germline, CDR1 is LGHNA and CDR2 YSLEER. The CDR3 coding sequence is TGCGCCAGCAGCCAAGATCTCCCCTCCTCTGCGGGGGGGAGCACAGATACGCAGTATTTT. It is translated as CASSQDLPSSAGGSTDTQYF.

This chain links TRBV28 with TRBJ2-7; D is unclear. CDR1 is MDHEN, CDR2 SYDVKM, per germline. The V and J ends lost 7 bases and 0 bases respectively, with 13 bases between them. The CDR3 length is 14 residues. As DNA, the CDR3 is TGTGCCAGCAATAAGGCATCTAGCTCCTACGAGCAGTACTTC. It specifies CASNKASSSYEQYF.

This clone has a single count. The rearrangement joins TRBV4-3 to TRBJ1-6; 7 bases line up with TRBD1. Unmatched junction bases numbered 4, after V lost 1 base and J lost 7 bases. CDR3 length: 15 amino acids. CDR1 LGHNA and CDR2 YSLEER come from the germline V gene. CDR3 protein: CASSQVDRDNSPLHF. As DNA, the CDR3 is TGCGCCAGCAGCCAAGTAGACAGGGACAATTCACCCCTCCACTTT.

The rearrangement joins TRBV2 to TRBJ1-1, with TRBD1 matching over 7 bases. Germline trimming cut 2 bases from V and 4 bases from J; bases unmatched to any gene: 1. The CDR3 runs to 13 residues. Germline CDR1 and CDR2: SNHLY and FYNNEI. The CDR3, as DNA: TGTGCCAGCAGTGAACAGGGGGGCACTGAAGCTTTCTTT. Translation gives CASSEQGGTEAFF.

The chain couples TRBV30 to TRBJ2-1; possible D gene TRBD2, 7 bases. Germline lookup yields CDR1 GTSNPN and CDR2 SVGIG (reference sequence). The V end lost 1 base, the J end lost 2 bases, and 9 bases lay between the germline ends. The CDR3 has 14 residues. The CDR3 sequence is CAWSGGGPYNEQFF. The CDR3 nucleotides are TGTGCCTGGAGTGGGGGGGGCCCCTACAATGAGCAGTTCTTC.

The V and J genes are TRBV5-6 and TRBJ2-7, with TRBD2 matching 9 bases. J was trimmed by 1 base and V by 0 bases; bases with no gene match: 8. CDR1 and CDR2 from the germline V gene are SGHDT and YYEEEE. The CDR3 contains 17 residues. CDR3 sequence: CASSLVLAGGGSYEQYF. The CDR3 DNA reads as TGTGCCAGCAGCTTGGTACTAGCGGGTGGGGGGTCCTACGAGCAGTACTTC.

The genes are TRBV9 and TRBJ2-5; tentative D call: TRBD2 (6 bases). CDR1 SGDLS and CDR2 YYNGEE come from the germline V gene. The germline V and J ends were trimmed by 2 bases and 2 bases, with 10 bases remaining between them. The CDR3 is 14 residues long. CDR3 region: CASSVLGGQETQYF. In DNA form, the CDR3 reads TGTGCCAGCAGCGTCCTCGGGGGACAAGAGACCCAGTACTTC.

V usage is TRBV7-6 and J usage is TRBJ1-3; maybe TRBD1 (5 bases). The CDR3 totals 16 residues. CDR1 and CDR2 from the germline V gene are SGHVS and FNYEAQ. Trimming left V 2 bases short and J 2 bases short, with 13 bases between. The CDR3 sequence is CASSLLGGSAGNTIYF. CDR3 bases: TGTGCCAGCAGCTTATTGGGGGGATCCGCTGGAAACACCATATATTTT.

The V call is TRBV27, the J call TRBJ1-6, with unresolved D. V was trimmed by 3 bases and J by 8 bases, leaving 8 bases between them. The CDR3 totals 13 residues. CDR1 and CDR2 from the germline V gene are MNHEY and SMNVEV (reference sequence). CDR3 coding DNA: TGTGCCAGCAGTTTTACAGCGGATTCACCCCTCCACTTT. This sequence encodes CASSFTADSPLHF.

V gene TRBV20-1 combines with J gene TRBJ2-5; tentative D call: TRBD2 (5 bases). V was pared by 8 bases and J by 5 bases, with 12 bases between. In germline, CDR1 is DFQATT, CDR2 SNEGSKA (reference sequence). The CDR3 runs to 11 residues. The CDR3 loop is CSHSWRETQYF. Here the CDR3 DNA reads TGCAGTCACTCCTGGAGGGAGACCCAGTACTTC.

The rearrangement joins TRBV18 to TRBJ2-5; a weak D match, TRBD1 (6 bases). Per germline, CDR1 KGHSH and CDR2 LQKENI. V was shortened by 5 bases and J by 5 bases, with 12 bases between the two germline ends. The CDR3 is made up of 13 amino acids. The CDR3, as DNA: TGTGCCAGCTCAAACAGGGATTTGGAGACCCAGTACTTC. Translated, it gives CASSNRDLETQYF.